The 24 T cell receptor beta chains listed next were all sequenced from one sample in a study of OX40 agonist ivuxolimab in advanced cancers. The method was immunoSEQ multiplex PCR; TCRdb's version includes in-frame clones alone and lacks a portion of them. There are about 50,000 clones in the sample; 80% to 85% occur only once, and roughly 3.9% lies in the top ten. The material sequenced was CD4+ or CD8+ T cells sorted from blood, taken in a trial of the OX40 agonist ivuxolimab. Receptor source: an adult with an advanced solid tumor such as melanoma, head and neck, liver or kidney cancer.

The chain is built from TRBV18 and TRBJ2-1; 9 nucleotides line up with TRBD2. The germline CDR1 and CDR2 sequences are KGHSH and LQKENI. The V and J ends lost 3 bases and 8 bases, in that order; junction bases with no gene match: 5. The length of the CDR3 is 14 residues. The CDR3: CASSPPGLADEQFF. The CDR3 DNA reads TGTGCCAGCTCACCCCCGGGACTAGCAGATGAGCAGTTCTTC.

The V and J genes are TRBV4-2 and TRBJ1-5; D possibly corresponds to TRBD1 (6 bases). Trimming shortened V by 0 bases and J by 5 bases, and 11 bases separated the two germline ends. This CDR3 region has 15 residues. Germline V gene lookup returns CDR1 LGHNA and CDR2 YNFKEQ. Here the CDR3 reads CASSQEDRPDQPQHF. CDR3 DNA: TGTGCCAGCAGCCAAGAGGACAGACCAGATCAGCCCCAGCATTTT.

The chain links TRBV4-1 to TRBJ2-7; TRBD1 aligns across 7 bases. J gave up 3 bases and V 0 bases, and 5 bases lay outside the gene matches. CDR1 and CDR2 from the germline V gene are MGHRA and YSYEKL. The CDR3 covers 15 residues. The CDR3 loop reads CASSQERDSLYEQYF. In DNA form, the CDR3 reads TGCGCCAGCAGCCAAGAGAGGGACAGTCTCTACGAGCAGTACTTC.

The chain is built from TRBV7-9 and TRBJ2-5; unclear D gene. CDR1 SEHNR and CDR2 FQNEAQ come from the germline V gene (reference sequence). The length of the CDR3 is 12 residues. Trimming removed 5 bases from V and 3 bases from J, with 7 bases in between. As DNA, the CDR3 is TGTGCCAGCAGCCGTGAGGAAGAGACCCAGTACTTC. Translating gives CASSREEETQYF.

Only a few counts were recorded for this clone. The chain joins TRBV19 to TRBJ2-7; 7 positions agree with TRBD1. V lost 8 bases to trimming and J lost 3 bases; unmatched junction nucleotides: 7. This CDR3 has 13 amino acids. Germline V lookup: CDR1 LNHDA, CDR2 SQIVND (reference sequence). The CDR3 loop reads CASGKGAGYEQYF. In nucleotides, the CDR3 is TGTGCCAGTGGCAAGGGGGCCGGCTACGAGCAGTACTTC. The whole variable domain, remainder taken from reference TRBV19 and TRBJ2-7, is DGGITQSPKYLFRKEGQNVTLSCEQNLNHDAMYWYRQDPGQGLRLIYYSQIVNDFQKGDIAEGYSVSREKKESFPLTVTSAQKNPTAFYLCASGKGAGYEQYFGPGTRLTVT.

The CDR3 here is CASRMGNTGELFF. CDR3 nucleotide sequence: TGCGCCAGCAGAATGGGAAACACCGGGGAGCTGTTTTTT. This chain links TRBV5-1 with TRBJ2-2; D gene ambiguous. Per germline, CDR1 SGHRS and CDR2 YFSETQ. V was pared by 5 bases and J by 2 bases, with 7 bases between. The CDR3 runs 13 residues.

The genes are TRBV6-5 and TRBJ1-5, with TRBD1 matching 10 bases. V shed 5 bases, J shed 2 bases, and the junction held 3 bases outside the gene matches. The CDR3 has 15 residues. The germline V gene has CDR1 MNHEY and CDR2 SVGAGI. The CDR3 loop reads CASSPGTGGNQPQHF. The CDR3 DNA follows: TGTGCCAGCAGTCCCGGGACAGGGGGCAATCAGCCCCAGCATTTT.

The rearrangement uses TRBV10-2 and TRBJ1-5; no firm D call. Germline assignment: CDR1 WSHSY and CDR2 SAAADI. V gave up 5 bases and J gave up 4 bases, with 9 bases separating them. The CDR3 has 13 amino acids. CDR3 DNA sequence: TGCGCCAGCAGTCCGGCCGGAAATCAGCCCCAGCATTTT. This translates into CASSPAGNQPQHF.

This clone has just a few counts. This rearrangement joins TRBV6-6 to TRBJ2-4, with TRBD2 as a possible D gene (6 bases). The V end lost 5 bases, the J end lost 5 bases, and 13 bases lay between the germline ends. The germline V gene has CDR1 MNHNY and CDR2 SVGAGI (reference sequence). There are 14 residues in the CDR3. This CDR3 is CASSEAGTENIQYF. The CDR3 coding sequence is TGTGCCAGCAGTGAGGCGGGAACGGAAAACATTCAGTACTTC.

The chain is built from TRBV25-1 and TRBJ1-1, with a tentative D call TRBD1 (5 bases). This CDR3 region has 15 residues. Between the trimmed V and J ends, which lost 5 bases and 1 base, there was a span of 14 bases. CDR1 is MGHDK and CDR2 is SYGVNS in the germline V gene. For the CDR3, the DNA is TGTGCCAGCAGTATTTCGGGGGGAGGGAACACTGAAGCTTTCTTT. Protein sequence: CASSISGGGNTEAFF.

Concerning this clone: A junction boundary mismatches the germline segment, possibly from a read error. The gene calls are TRBV6-5 and TRBJ2-7; weak D call: TRBD2 (6 bases). Germline lookup yields CDR1 MNHEY and CDR2 SVGAGI. The CDR3 loop spans 14 amino acids. CDR3 amino acids: CASSPPGLPYEQYF. CDR3 in DNA: TGTGCCAGCAGCCCTCCGGGACTGCCCTATGAGCAGTACTTC.

The chain employs TRBV28 and TRBJ1-5; 7 nucleotides align to TRBD1. V was pared by 2 bases and J by 7 bases, with 8 bases of the junction left unmatched. The germline V gene has CDR1 MDHEN and CDR2 SYDVKM. The CDR3 has 15 amino acids. The CDR3 region has the DNA TGTGCCAGCAGTTTAGAGGGGGCGCCTAGACAGCCCCAGCATTTT. Amino acid sequence: CASSLEGAPRQPQHF. The variable domain in full, with the rest retrieved from reference TRBV28 and TRBJ1-5, is DVKVTQSSRYLVKRTGEKVFLECVQDMDHENMFWYRQDPGLGLRLIYFSYDVKMKEKGDIPEGYSVSREKKERFSLILESASTNQTSMYLCASSLEGAPRQPQHFGDGTRLSIL.

J is TRBJ1-3 and V is TRBV30; no reliable D call. Germline loops: CDR1 GTSNPN, CDR2 SVGIG (reference sequence). V was pared by 2 bases and J by 2 bases, with 4 bases between. The CDR3 totals 12 residues. The CDR3: CAWSLAGNTIYF. The CDR3 DNA sequence: TGTGCCTGGAGTCTTGCTGGAAACACCATATATTTT.

This sequence joins TRBV2 and TRBJ1-1; D not resolved. Trimming took 4 bases from V and 5 from J, leaving 14 bases between them. CDR3 length equals 14 residues. Germline CDR1 SNHLY, CDR2 FYNNEI. The CDR3 loop is CASSGMTARTEAFF. The CDR3 DNA reads TGTGCCAGCAGTGGAATGACGGCGAGGACTGAAGCTTTCTTT.

A note on this clone: The same CDR3 can be traced to other DNA sequences in this sample. The gene calls are TRBV5-1 and TRBJ1-1; the D is unclear. The V end was cut by 2 bases, the J end by 4 bases, with 6 bases between. Germline V CDR1 and CDR2: SGHRS, YFSETQ. This CDR3 comprises 12 residues. CDR3 DNA sequence: TGCGCCAGCAGCTTAGTCGGCACTGAAGCTTTCTTT. Its translation: CASSLVGTEAFF.

The rearrangement joins TRBV27 to TRBJ2-7; possibly TRBD1 for D (6 bases). The CDR3 has 15 amino acids. V lost 5 bases, J lost 2 bases, and 16 bases lay in between. CDR1 MNHEY and CDR2 SMNVEV come from the germline V gene (reference sequence). This CDR3 reads CASSLTGPTPYEQYF. For the CDR3, the DNA is TGTGCCAGCAGTCTCACAGGGCCCACGCCCTACGAGCAGTACTTC.

This clone was picked up a small number of times. The chain links TRBV5-5 to TRBJ2-7; D is unresolved. CDR3 size: 16 residues. The V and J ends lost 1 base and 0 bases respectively, with 14 bases between them. Germline V gene lookup returns CDR1 SGHKS and CDR2 YYEKEE (reference sequence). CDR3 residues: CASSLSQSVSSYEQYF. Here the CDR3 DNA reads TGTGCCAGCAGCTTGTCCCAGAGTGTTAGCTCCTACGAGCAGTACTTC.

The V call is TRBV18, the J call TRBJ2-7; 11 bases align to TRBD1. With 4 bases clipped from V and 5 bases from J, the junction kept 7 bases outside the gene matches. Germline V gives CDR1 KGHSH, CDR2 LQKENI. This CDR3 is built from 15 residues. CDR3 DNA: TGTGCCAGCTCACTTCGGACAGGGGGCTACGACGAGCAGTACTTC. This translates into CASSLRTGGYDEQYF. Drawing the rest from reference TRBV18 and TRBJ2-7, the complete variable domain is NAGVMQNPRHLVRRRGQEARLRCSPMKGHSHVYWYRQLPEEGLKFMVYLQKENIIDESGMPKERFSAEFPKEGPSILRIQQVVRGDSAAYFCASSLRTGGYDEQYFGPGTRLTVT.

Only one count was recorded for this clone. The chain carries TRBV28 and TRBJ2-7, with 9 bases aligning to TRBD2. CDR1 MDHEN and CDR2 SYDVKM come from the germline V gene. J was trimmed by 2 bases and V by 2 bases; bases with no gene match: 1. CDR3 length equals 14 residues. CDR3 coding DNA: TGTGCCAGCAGTTTAGCGGGGGGGCCCTACGAGCAGTACTTC. Translated: CASSLAGGPYEQYF. The entire variable domain, with the rest obtained from reference TRBV28 and TRBJ2-7, is as follows: DVKVTQSSRYLVKRTGEKVFLECVQDMDHENMFWYRQDPGLGLRLIYFSYDVKMKEKGDIPEGYSVSREKKERFSLILESASTNQTSMYLCASSLAGGPYEQYFGPGTRLTVT.

CDR3: CASSVSGQGEKLFF. CDR3 bases: TGTGCCAGCAGCGTGTCCGGACAGGGAGAAAAACTGTTTTTT. The J gene is TRBJ1-4, the V gene TRBV9; 8 positions match TRBD1. J lost 8 bases, V lost 2 bases, and 5 bases had no gene match. This CDR3 comprises 14 residues. CDR1 and CDR2 from the germline V gene are SGDLS and YYNGEE.

This chain links TRBV18 with TRBJ1-1; D is ambiguous. The CDR3 sequence is 19 residues long. Germline V gene data show CDR1 as KGHSH and CDR2 as LQKENI. Trimming cost V 1 base and J 4 bases, with 25 bases left between them. The CDR3 DNA reads as TGTGCCAGCTCACCACGAGTCATCTCTAGTATGGAGGTCGGCACTGAAGCTTTCTTT. Amino acid sequence: CASSPRVISSMEVGTEAFF.

The chain is built from TRBV7-8 and TRBJ1-3; no clear D. CDR3 length equals 13 residues. The V and J ends lost 5 bases and 4 bases respectively, with 9 bases between them. Germline-derived CDR1 and CDR2 are SGHVS and FQNEAQ. CDR3 nucleotide sequence: TGTGCCAGCAGCCCCTGGACGGGAAACACCATATATTTT. Translating it yields CASSPWTGNTIYF.

The chain is built from TRBV14 and TRBJ2-1; no clear D gene. V was shortened by 0 bases and J by 6 bases, with 9 bases between the two germline ends. There are 14 residues in the CDR3. CDR1 and CDR2 from the germline V gene are SGHDN and FVKESK. CDR3 in DNA: TGTGCCAGCAGCCAAGATGTGGCCACCAATGAGCAGTTCTTC. Its translation is CASSQDVATNEQFF. Looking up the rest from reference TRBV14 and TRBJ2-1 gives the full variable domain: EAGVTQFPSHSVIEKGQTVTLRCDPISGHDNLYWYRRVMGKEIKFLLHFVKESKQDESGMPNNRFLAERTGGTYSTLKVQPAELEDSGVYFCASSQDVATNEQFFGPGTRLTVL.

The gene calls are TRBV15 and TRBJ2-7, with D perhaps TRBD1 (5 bases). There are 14 residues in the CDR3. CDR1 is LNHNV, CDR2 YYDKDF, per germline (reference sequence). The V end lost 1 base, the J end lost 2 bases, and 9 bases lay between the germline ends. The CDR3 loop reads CATSRVDRTYEQYF. CDR3 bases: TGTGCCACCAGCAGAGTCGACAGAACCTACGAGCAGTACTTC.